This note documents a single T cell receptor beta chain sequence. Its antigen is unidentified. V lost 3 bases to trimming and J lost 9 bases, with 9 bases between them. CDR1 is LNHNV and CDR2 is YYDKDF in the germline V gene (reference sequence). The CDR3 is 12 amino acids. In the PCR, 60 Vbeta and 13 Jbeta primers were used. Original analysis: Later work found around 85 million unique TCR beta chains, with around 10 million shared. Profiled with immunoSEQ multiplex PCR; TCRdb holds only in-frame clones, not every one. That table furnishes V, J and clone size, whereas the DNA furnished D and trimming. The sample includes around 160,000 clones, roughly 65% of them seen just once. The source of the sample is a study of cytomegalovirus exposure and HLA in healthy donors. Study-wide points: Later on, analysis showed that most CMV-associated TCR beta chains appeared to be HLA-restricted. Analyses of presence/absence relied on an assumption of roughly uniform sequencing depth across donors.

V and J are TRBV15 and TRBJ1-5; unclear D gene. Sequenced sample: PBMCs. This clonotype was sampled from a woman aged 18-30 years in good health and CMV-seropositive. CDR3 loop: CATSSEVSPQHF. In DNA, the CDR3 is TGTGCCACCAGCAGTGAGGTATCGCCCCAGCATTTT.